The T cell receptor (beta chain) described here comes from a study of Graves' ophthalmopathy and Graves' hyperthyroidism. Study at large: At the time of initial diagnosis and before any treatment, peripheral blood was collected.

Investigators amplified TCR beta CDR3 regions from RNA transcripts. First-round RT-PCR used HTBI primers; second-round multiplex PCR followed. Each CDR3 protein gets one entry after TCRdb re-called the multiplex PCR reads with MiXCR. Of a few hundred thousand distinct CDR3 sequences listed, 15% to 19% are singletons. This CDR3 contains 14 residues. J was trimmed by 3 bases and V by 4 bases; bases with no gene match: 4. Germline values: CDR1 SGHRS, CDR2 YFSETQ. This clonotype was seen a few times. By definition, stable hyperthyroidism involved no ophthalmopathy within 18 months of follow-up. Other autoimmune diseases, uncontrolled infections, pregnancy or lactation led to the exclusion of patients. The PBMCs were taken from over 9.5 ml of fresh peripheral blood.

This TCR was sampled from a woman aged 18-29 years with stable Graves' hyperthyroidism. Specimen: peripheral blood. The rearrangement links TRBV5-1 to TRBJ1-2; 9 bases are shared with TRBD1. DNA of the CDR3: TGCGCCAGCAGCGCCAGACAGGGGGACTATGGCTACACCTTC. This translates into CASSARQGDYGYTF. The full variable domain, completed using reference TRBV5-1 and TRBJ1-2, is KAGVTQTPRYLIKTRGQQVTLSCSPISGHRSVSWYQQTPGQGLQFLFEYFSETQRNKGNFPGRFSGRQFSNSRSEMNVSTLELGDSALYLCASSARQGDYGYTFGSGTRLTVV.